The clone carrying this T cell receptor beta chain has only a few counts. The CDR3 loop spans 12 amino acids. Looked up from germline, CDR1 is MGHRA and CDR2 is YSYEKL. The V and J ends lost 2 bases and 8 bases respectively, with 6 bases between them. This record comes from a study of radiotherapy plus CTLA-4 blockade in lung cancer. Only in-frame clones appear in the TCRdb table, and some are missing; sequencing was by immunoSEQ multiplex PCR. Found here are 70,000 to 90,000 clones, around 78% of them singletons; the top ten hold about 23%. The chain has TRBV4-1 and TRBJ1-4; D is perhaps TRBD1 (5 bases). The receptor comes from a human donor with non-small cell lung cancer whose response to radiotherapy plus ipilimumab could not be evaluated. Some clones in this sample may be carry-over from other donors' samples. The source material was peripheral blood, sampled from a patient treated with radiotherapy plus ipilimumab. This CDR3 is CASSQRGEKLFF. CDR3 sequence (DNA): TGCGCCAGCAGCCAAAGGGGAGAAAAACTGTTTTTT.